The 9 T cell receptor beta chains presented below share a single source sample, sequenced in a study of blood T cells in healthy people across ages. The authors ran a second PCR of roughly 7 to 11 cycles using a sample-barcoded 5' primer and a J-beta primer mix. TCRdb used MiXCR to reprocess the 5' RACE reads, holding one entry per CDR3 protein. The sample yields hundreds of thousands of distinct CDR3 sequences, roughly 32% seen once. The sample was blood. Source of these receptors: a woman of 80 years or more in good health.

J is TRBJ2-4 and V is TRBV20-1; D perhaps matches TRBD1 (6 bases). Per the germline V gene, CDR1 is DFQATT and CDR2 is SNEGSKA (reference sequence). Trimming pared 5 bases from V and 0 bases from J, leaving 11 bases between. This CDR3 comprises 14 residues. CDR3 sequence (DNA): TGCAGTGCTTACTCCAGGGGAGCCAAAAACATTCAGTACTTC. This gives the protein CSAYSRGAKNIQYF.

The CDR3 spells CASSHGGTGESQPQHF. The CDR3 DNA reads as TGTGCCAGCAGCCACGGAGGGACAGGGGAAAGTCAGCCCCAGCATTTT. This chain uses TRBV5-5 with TRBJ1-5; 10 nucleotides align to TRBD1. In germline, CDR1 is SGHKS, CDR2 YYEKEE (reference sequence). The CDR3 runs 16 residues. The V and J ends lost 4 bases and 6 bases, in that order; junction bases with no gene match: 10. The whole variable domain, filled in from reference TRBV5-5 and TRBJ1-5, reads DAGVTQSPTHLIKTRGQQVTLRCSPISGHKSVSWYQQVLGQGPQFIFQYYEKEERGRGNFPDRFSARQFPNYSSELNVNALLLGDSALYLCASSHGGTGESQPQHFGDGTRLSIL.

This clonotype was recorded at least ten times. The chain is built from TRBV7-8 and TRBJ1-2; maybe TRBD1 (6 bases). The V end lost 2 bases, the J end lost 6 bases, and 13 bases lay between the germline ends. Germline V CDR1 and CDR2: SGHVS, FQNEAQ. The CDR3 consists of 14 residues. CDR3 sequence (DNA): TGTGCCAGCAGCTTAAGGGGGGCAGGGAATGGCTACACCTTC. Its protein is CASSLRGAGNGYTF.

This clonotype has a handful of counts. The rearrangement links TRBV30 to TRBJ1-1; no clear D gene. With 2 bases removed from V and 9 bases from J, the gap between germline ends came to 16 bases. Germline CDR1 is GTSNPN and CDR2 is SVGIG (reference sequence). CDR3 length: 13 residues. CDR3 in DNA: TGTGCCTGGAGTACCGAGCCGGCCACACAAGCTTTCTTT. Its protein is CAWSTEPATQAFF.

This clonotype has a handful of counts. This chain uses TRBV20-1 with TRBJ2-7, with 9 bases aligning to TRBD1. Germline values: CDR1 DFQATT, CDR2 SNEGSKA (reference sequence). Trimming cost V 3 bases and J 2 bases; bases outside gene matches: 5. The CDR3 contains 14 residues. The DNA for the CDR3 is TGCAGTGCTAGCCAACAGGGGGCCCCCTACGAGCAGTACTTC. Amino acids: CSASQQGAPYEQYF.

This clonotype appeared many times. The chain combines TRBV7-2 with TRBJ1-4; 9 bases line up with TRBD1. CDR3 size: 16 residues. The germline V gene encodes CDR1 SGHTA and CDR2 FQGNSA. Trimming at V came to 5 bases and at J to 1 base, leaving 5 bases not matched to a gene. The CDR3 DNA reads TGTGCCAGCAGCGTAGACAGGGGGGGAACTAATGAAAAACTGTTTTTT. Its protein product is CASSVDRGGTNEKLFF.

This clonotype was detected a few times. This rearrangement joins TRBV12-5 to TRBJ1-1; D remains ambiguous. Trimming removed 5 bases from V and 1 base from J, with 8 bases in between. CDR3 length: 13 residues. Germline V gene lookup returns CDR1 LGHNT and CDR2 FRNRAP. The CDR3: CASGRSGNTEAFF. The CDR3 DNA is TGTGCTAGTGGTCGAAGTGGGAACACTGAAGCTTTCTTT.

This clonotype was seen a few times. The gene calls are TRBV5-5 and TRBJ2-7; TRBD2 aligns across 12 bases. CDR1 SGHKS and CDR2 YYEKEE come from the germline V gene (reference sequence). The V gene end was trimmed by 0 bases and the J gene end by 4 bases; junction bases not matched to a gene: 8. The CDR3 length is 17 residues. Here the CDR3 reads CASSLGLAGGPRYEQYF. CDR3 in DNA: TGTGCCAGCAGCTTGGGGCTAGCGGGGGGGCCTAGGTACGAGCAGTACTTC.

This clonotype was counted at least ten times. This rearrangement joins TRBV12-3 or TRBV12-4 to TRBJ1-2, with D perhaps TRBD1 (5 bases). Trimming cost V 5 bases and J 4 bases, with 14 bases left between them. The CDR3 runs to 14 residues. CDR3 sequence (DNA): TGTGCCAGCAGTCTCGGGACTGGACTCTATGGCTACACCTTC. It is translated as CASSLGTGLYGYTF.